This TCR beta chain was captured in a study of human T cells and chemical hapten exposure. The overall study: Each patch test put 0.01% DPC on the upper back, and results were read at 6 days. Broader study findings: Significantly more large CDR3 similarity clusters arose among expanded TCRs than among controls.

The library put unique molecular identifiers onto individual cDNA molecules. Each CDR3 protein gets one entry after TCRdb re-called the RACE reads with MiXCR. The sample carries approximately 80,000 distinct CDR3 sequences, 10% recorded once. The time point is: patch test 2, 6 weeks after DPC sensitization. Sample treatment: therapeutic diphenylcyclopropenone sensitization with weekly scalp DPC. Unfractionated whole blood yielded the extracted total RNA. As to this clonotype: The antigen is unknown.

The CDR3 totals 15 residues. Germline CDR1 KGHDR, CDR2 SFDVKD. V lost 2 bases and J 0 bases, leaving 7 bases between the germline ends. This sequence was found in a woman in her 30s with alopecia areata. Some clones in this sample may be carry-over from other donors' samples. The chain joins TRBV24-1 to TRBJ1-5, with D tentatively TRBD1 (5 bases). The material was whole blood, obtained in connection with sensitization to the hapten diphenylcyclopropenone (DPC). CDR3 nucleotide sequence: TGTGCCACCAGTGATTCAGGGAATAGCAATCAGCCCCAGCATTTT. Its translation: CATSDSGNSNQPQHF.